This record looks at one TCR beta chain sequence and its context. Assay: immunoSEQ multiplex PCR; the TCRdb copy retains only in-frame clones and omits some. The data contain approximately 50,000 clones, around 90% of them singletons. This sample was included in a study of T cell changes during pregnancy in multiple sclerosis. In germline, CDR1 is MNHEY, CDR2 SVGAGI. The length of the CDR3 is 12 residues. This receptor was identified in a female donor in good health, enrolled as a control in a pregnancy study. Sequenced material: CD4+ T cells from peripheral blood mononuclear cells, taken after pregnancy. This rearrangement joins TRBV6-5 to TRBJ2-5, with D unclear. The J call may be in error: the DNA end matches TRBJ2-7 better. In DNA form, the CDR3 reads TGTGCCAGCAGTCCCCGTAGTTACGAGCAGTACTTC. As protein: CASSPRSYEQYF.